These 26 T cell receptor beta chains were all obtained from the same sample, sequenced in a study of breast tumors, draining lymph nodes, adjacent tissues. TCRdb recomputed calls from the multiplex PCR reads with MiXCR, one row per CDR3 protein. The repertoire holds about 20,000 distinct CDR3 sequences, with 25% to 40% as singletons. The specimen was breast tumor tissue. The origin of the receptors is a female donor with breast cancer. Some clones in this sample may be carry-over from other donors' samples.

This clonotype was detected many times. The rearrangement joins TRBV6-5 to TRBJ1-2; D gene unclear. The CDR3 has 11 residues. In germline, CDR1 is MNHEY, CDR2 SVGAGI. Trimming left V 6 bases short and J 8 bases short, with 10 bases between. CDR3 amino acids: CASREGWGYTF. The DNA of the CDR3 is TGTGCCAGCAGGGAGGGTTGGGGCTACACCTTC.

This clonotype has a count of ten or more. This chain links TRBV6-1 with TRBJ1-5; TRBD1 is a possible D gene (5 bases). The CDR3 consists of 15 residues. The germline CDR1 and CDR2 sequences are MNHNS and SASEGT. Trimming removed 6 bases at V and 0 bases at J, with 12 bases between. The CDR3 sequence: CASSATAYSNQPQHF. The CDR3 bases are TGTGCCAGCAGCGCGACAGCGTATAGCAATCAGCCCCAGCATTTT.

CDR3: CASSEQTSGYNEQFF. For the CDR3, the DNA is TGCGCCAGCAGTGAACAGACTAGCGGCTACAATGAGCAGTTCTTC. The chain has TRBV10-2 and TRBJ2-1; TRBD2 agrees at 9 bases. V shed 3 bases, J shed 3 bases, and the junction held 3 bases outside the gene matches. CDR3 length: 15 amino acids. Per germline, CDR1 WSHSY and CDR2 SAAADI.

This clonotype was detected ten times or more. V is TRBV6-2 or TRBV6-3 and J is TRBJ2-5; TRBD2 might be the D (5 bases). CDR3 size: 14 residues. Germline V lookup: CDR1 MNHEY, CDR2 SVGEGT. Deletions cut 2 bases from V and 0 bases from J, with 7 bases between. The CDR3 spells CASSYGENQETQYF. The DNA for the CDR3 is TGTGCCAGCAGTTACGGGGAGAACCAAGAGACCCAGTACTTC.

The chain couples TRBV29-1 to TRBJ2-1; 9 bases match TRBD1. The CDR3 consists of 13 residues. V gave up 7 bases and J gave up 7 bases; unmatched junction bases: 8. Looked up from germline, CDR1 is SQVTM and CDR2 is ANQGSEA. The DNA of the CDR3 is TGCAGCGCGGGACAGGGAGGGTGGAATGAGCAGTTCTTC. This gives the protein CSAGQGGWNEQFF.

This clonotype was detected ten times or more. This rearrangement joins TRBV27 to TRBJ2-1, with TRBD1 matching 7 bases. The CDR3 is 14 residues long. Germline CDR1 reads MNHEY; CDR2 reads SMNVEV (reference sequence). V lost 4 bases and J lost 7; bases outside the gene matches: 7. The CDR3 here is CASSSLTGWNEQFF. CDR3 sequence (DNA): TGTGCCAGCAGTTCACTGACAGGGTGGAATGAGCAGTTCTTC.

The J gene is TRBJ2-1, the V gene TRBV20-1; 11 bases are shared with TRBD2. The CDR3 runs to 14 residues. The germline V gene encodes CDR1 DFQATT and CDR2 SNEGSKA (reference sequence). V trimming: 4 bases; J trimming: 5 bases; junction bases outside the gene matches: 4. The DNA of the CDR3 is TGCAGTGCTACCGGGACTAGCGGAAACAATGAGCAGTTCTTC. This encodes CSATGTSGNNEQFF.

This clonotype was seen a few times. A much larger clone differs from this one at a single base, so this may be a read error. The V call is TRBV20-1, the J call TRBJ2-1; the D gene is possibly TRBD2 (5 bases). The V and J ends lost 1 base and 2 bases respectively, with 12 bases between them. The germline V gene has CDR1 DFQATT and CDR2 SNEGSKA (reference sequence). The CDR3 consists of 15 residues. Here the CDR3 reads CSARVMGSPYNEQFF. In DNA form, the CDR3 reads TGCAGTGCTAGAGTGATGGGGAGCCCCTACAATGAGCAGTTCTTC.

The chain has TRBV6-2 or TRBV6-3 and TRBJ1-5; 8 positions agree with TRBD1. The CDR3 totals 17 residues. V was pared by 2 bases and J by 6 bases, with 12 bases of the junction left unmatched. CDR1 and CDR2 (germline): MNHEY, SVGEGT. CDR3 coding DNA: TGTGCCAGCAGTTACGCCTCCGGACAGGGAAAGGGTCAGCCCCAGCATTTT. It is translated as CASSYASGQGKGQPQHF.

Within the sample, this clonotype is medium-sized. J is TRBJ2-7 and V is TRBV27; TRBD1 matches 9 bases. Germline loops: CDR1 MNHEY, CDR2 SMNVEV (reference sequence). The CDR3 totals 16 residues. V was pared by 5 bases and J by 1 base, with 9 bases of the junction left unmatched. The chain's CDR3 is CASSPDGTGMSYEQYF. The CDR3 DNA follows: TGTGCCAGCAGTCCGGACGGGACAGGGATGTCCTACGAGCAGTACTTC.

Comment on this clonotype: A clone one base away is much larger, so this may be a read error. The V and J genes are TRBV30 and TRBJ1-5, with D maybe TRBD1 (6 bases). This CDR3 region has 14 residues. V was cut by 1 base and J by 6 bases, with 13 bases left in between. The germline CDR1 and CDR2 sequences are GTSNPN and SVGIG (reference sequence). The CDR3 nucleotides are TGTGCCTGGAGTGGACAGGCTGGCAGTCAGCCCCAGCATTTT. This codes for CAWSGQAGSQPQHF.

This clonotype was seen only once. CDR3 coding DNA: TGTGCCAGCAGCGACCCGAGGGGCCCCCCGACTGAAGCTTTCTTT. This encodes CASSDPRGPPTEAFF. The rearrangement uses TRBV6-1 and TRBJ1-1, with D perhaps TRBD1 (5 bases). Germline loops: CDR1 MNHNS, CDR2 SASEGT. The CDR3 length is 15 residues. The V end lost 6 bases, the J end lost 5 bases, and 19 bases lay between the germline ends.

A note on this clonotype: Given a much more abundant clone one base away, this may be a read error. This chain joins TRBV18 and TRBJ2-2; 8 nucleotides agree with TRBD1. The CDR3 consists of 16 residues. Germline CDR1 is KGHSH and CDR2 is LQKENI. CDR3 region: CVSSPSRTGYTGELFF. The CDR3 DNA follows: TGTGTCAGCTCACCATCTCGGACAGGGTACACCGGGGAGCTGTTTTTT. The whole variable domain, remainder taken from reference TRBV18 and TRBJ2-2, is NAGVMQNPRHLVRRRGQEARLRCSPMKGHSHVYWYRQLPEEGLKFMVYLQKENIIDESGMPKERFSAEFPKEGPSILRIQQVVRGDSAAYFCVSSPSRTGYTGELFFGEGSRLTVL.

This clonotype was counted ten times or more. This rearrangement joins TRBV20-1 to TRBJ1-4; D unclear. Germline assignment: CDR1 DFQATT and CDR2 SNEGSKA (reference sequence). With 3 bases removed from V and 5 bases from J, the gap between germline ends came to 7 bases. The CDR3 is made up of 12 amino acids. The CDR3 DNA reads TGCAGTGCTAGCCCAGAAAATGAAAAACTGTTTTTT. Protein product: CSASPENEKLFF.

This clonotype was recorded at least ten times. This rearrangement joins TRBV5-1 to TRBJ2-1; D unresolved. CDR1 is SGHRS and CDR2 is YFSETQ in the germline V gene. Trimming removed 1 base at V and 3 bases at J, with 5 bases between. This CDR3 is 13 amino acids long. This chain's CDR3 is CASSLSNYNEQFF. CDR3 nucleotide sequence: TGCGCCAGCAGCTTGTCTAACTACAATGAGCAGTTCTTC. Full variable domain (missing parts from reference TRBV5-1 and TRBJ2-1): KAGVTQTPRYLIKTRGQQVTLSCSPISGHRSVSWYQQTPGQGLQFLFEYFSETQRNKGNFPGRFSGRQFSNSRSEMNVSTLELGDSALYLCASSLSNYNEQFFGPGTRLTVL.

To note about this clonotype: The junction shows a germline mismatch at one end, possibly a read error. The rearrangement links TRBV6-1 to TRBJ2-7, with 10 bases lining up with TRBD2. This CDR3 has 15 amino acids. CDR1 MNHNS and CDR2 SASEGT come from the germline V gene. CDR3 nucleotides: TGTACCAGCAGTGAAGGACTAGCGGACCTCTACGGGCAGTACTTC. Its protein product is CTSSEGLADLYGQYF.

The V and J genes are TRBV4-3 and TRBJ2-4, with 9 bases identical to TRBD1. Germline CDR1 reads LGHNA; CDR2 reads YSLEER. V lost 0 bases, J lost 6 bases, and 3 bases stayed unmatched. The CDR3 is 15 residues long. Written as DNA, the CDR3 is TGCGCCAGCAGCCAAGAATGGACAGGGGTAAACATTCAGTACTTC. Its translation is CASSQEWTGVNIQYF.

Comments on this clonotype: The conserved phenylalanine or tryptophan is not found at the CDR3 terminus, so this likely reflects a read error. The V call is TRBV20-1, the J call TRBJ2-7; D is perhaps TRBD1 (6 bases). The V gene's germline CDR1 is DFQATT and CDR2 SNEGSKA (reference sequence). This CDR3 contains 15 residues. Deletions cut 1 base from V and 5 bases from J, with 18 bases between. CDR3 residues: CSARGPGTRVHEQYS. CDR3 nucleotides: TGCAGTGCTAGAGGGCCCGGGACACGGGTCCACGAGCAGTACTCC.

This clonotype was seen ten or more times. The chain combines TRBV19 with TRBJ2-5; 10 bases line up with TRBD2. The germline CDR1 and CDR2 sequences are LNHDA and SQIVND (reference sequence). This CDR3 is built from 14 residues. With 5 bases clipped from V and 4 bases from J, the junction kept 4 bases outside the gene matches. In DNA, the CDR3 is TGTGCCAGTAGTTTAGCGGGAGGAGTAGAGACCCAGTACTTC. This encodes CASSLAGGVETQYF.

This clonotype was observed at least ten times. J is TRBJ1-2 and V is TRBV4-1, with D maybe TRBD1 (5 bases). Germline CDR1 is MGHRA and CDR2 is YSYEKL. This CDR3 comprises 15 residues. Deletions cut 1 base from V and 1 base from J, with 10 bases between. CDR3 protein: CASSQVQGGNYGYTF. The CDR3 DNA is TGCGCCAGCAGCCAAGTTCAGGGAGGTAACTATGGCTACACCTTC.

There are many counts of this clonotype. V is TRBV24-1 and J is TRBJ2-3; D uncertain. Germline V lookup: CDR1 KGHDR, CDR2 SFDVKD. With 7 bases removed from V and 3 bases from J, the gap between germline ends came to 13 bases. This CDR3 is 14 amino acids long. The CDR3 DNA sequence: TGTGCCACCAGAAATAGAGGTTTAACAGATACGCAGTATTTT. Translating gives CATRNRGLTDTQYF.

The J gene is TRBJ2-7, the V gene TRBV2; 7 bases are a match to TRBD2. Germline values: CDR1 SNHLY, CDR2 FYNNEI. CDR3 length equals 14 residues. V lost 8 bases, J lost 5 bases, and 12 bases stayed unmatched. The CDR3 region has the DNA TGTGCCAGCTCGTCGGGGGGACTATTCAACGAGCAGTACTTC. Its translation: CASSSGGLFNEQYF.

This clonotype has a count of ten or more. CDR3: CASSASEAAYNEQFF. The CDR3 DNA reads as TGTGCCAGCAGTGCTAGCGAGGCGGCCTACAATGAGCAGTTCTTC. V usage is TRBV6-4 and J usage is TRBJ2-1, with D possibly matching TRBD2 (6 bases). The CDR3 has 15 residues. The V gene's germline CDR1 is MRHNA and CDR2 SNTAGT. V was cut by 4 bases and J by 2 bases, with 12 bases left in between.

This clonotype was detected many times. The J gene is TRBJ1-6, the V gene TRBV7-9; D uncertain. The CDR3 runs to 12 residues. Trimming cost V 5 bases and J 7 bases, with 6 bases left between them. Germline lookup yields CDR1 SEHNR and CDR2 FQNEAQ (reference sequence). The chain's CDR3 is CASSQDNSPLHF. The CDR3 nucleotides are TGTGCCAGCAGCCAGGACAATTCACCCCTCCACTTT.

The sample holds many counts of this clonotype. This chain joins TRBV7-6 and TRBJ2-5; possibly TRBD1 or TRBD2 for D (5 bases each). V lost 1 base and J lost 1, with 13 bases in between. The CDR3 consists of 16 residues. CDR1 and CDR2 (germline): SGHVS, FNYEAQ. CDR3 protein: CASSLVGLRGQETQYF. The DNA of the CDR3 is TGTGCCAGCAGCTTAGTTGGGTTGAGGGGCCAAGAGACCCAGTACTTC.

The chain recombines TRBV28 with TRBJ1-5; D unresolved. The CDR3 consists of 15 residues. Germline CDR1 reads MDHEN; CDR2 reads SYDVKM. V lost 1 base and J lost 4, with 11 bases in between. CDR3 coding DNA: TGTGCCAGCAGTTTATTACACTCCTGGAATCAGCCCCAGCATTTT. It yields the protein CASSLLHSWNQPQHF.